Described below is a single T cell receptor beta chain sequence and its context. Its antigen remains unidentified. These data are taken from a study of T-cell memory formation after mild COVID-19. Overall study: In these data, TCR clusters were largely donor specific. Points from the study as a whole: Some clones that responded turned up in pre-infection memory, which suggests that cross-reactive memory joined in. CD4+ contracting clones lay mainly in CM and EM, CD8+ ones in EMRA.

The CDR3 length is 14 residues. Germline CDR1 SGDLS, CDR2 YYNGEE. V shed 9 bases and J shed 4 bases, with 18 bases lying between them. Libraries for TCRalpha and TCRbeta carried sample barcodes and unique molecular identifiers via 5'RACE. TCRdb called the 5' RACE reads again in MiXCR, with one record for every CDR3 protein. The sample includes around 180,000 distinct CDR3 sequences, under 20% of them seen just once. The sequence was collected from a man between 18 and 29 years old who had mild COVID-19 (a few samples of this study predate the infection). Cell type and time point are not known. The V and J genes are TRBV9 and TRBJ2-3, with TRBD2 as a possible D gene (7 bases). Material for sequencing was PBMCs or a T cell subset sorted from them (not recorded which). In DNA, the CDR3 is TGTGCCACCTCTAGGGGGGGGGCCCCAGATACGCAGTATTTT. This gives the protein CATSRGGAPDTQYF.